The next 28 T cell receptor beta chains were all read from a single sample in a study of cytomegalovirus exposure and HLA in healthy donors. Sequenced by immunoSEQ multiplex PCR; TCRdb stores in-frame clones only, minus some. The sample yields approximately 140,000 clones, about 88% seen once. The source material was PBMCs. These TCRs come from a man aged 18 to 35 in good health and CMV-seropositive.

The V gene is TRBV9, the J gene TRBJ1-2; maybe TRBD1 (5 bases). Germline CDR1 is SGDLS and CDR2 is YYNGEE. CDR3 length: 14 amino acids. V lost 1 base, J lost 4 bases, and 11 bases lay in between. The CDR3 DNA reads TGTGCCAGCAGCGTATTGCAGGGAGGCTATGGCTACACCTTC. It yields the protein CASSVLQGGYGYTF.

V gene TRBV14 combines with J gene TRBJ2-3; 10 nucleotides line up with TRBD2. The J segment lost 0 bases and the V segment lost 8 bases, leaving 2 bases of the junction unmatched. Germline V gene sequence: CDR1 SGHDN, CDR2 FVKESK. CDR3 length: 14 residues. As DNA, the CDR3 is TGTGCCAGCGGGGGACTAGCGAGCACAGATACGCAGTATTTT. Its translation: CASGGLASTDTQYF.

V and J are TRBV15 and TRBJ2-7, with 9 bases lining up with TRBD2. V shed 8 bases and J 1 base; nucleotides not matched to a gene: 3. Germline V CDR1 and CDR2: LNHNV, YYDKDF (reference sequence). The CDR3 has 13 amino acids. As DNA, the CDR3 is TGTGCCACCGGACTAGCGCTTTCCTACGAGCAGTACTTC. It specifies CATGLALSYEQYF.

This chain uses TRBV30 with TRBJ2-7, with 10 bases identical to TRBD1. Germline values: CDR1 GTSNPN, CDR2 SVGIG (reference sequence). The CDR3 contains 12 residues. The J segment lost 3 bases and the V segment lost 7 bases, leaving 3 bases of the junction unmatched. CDR3 in amino acids: CAYRDRGYEQYF. CDR3 nucleotides: TGTGCCTACCGGGACAGGGGCTACGAGCAGTACTTC.

The chain combines TRBV2 with TRBJ2-2, with 12 bases matching TRBD2. CDR3 length: 16 residues. CDR1 and CDR2 (germline): SNHLY, FYNNEI. The V segment lost 5 bases and the J segment 5 bases; nucleotides outside the gene matches: 6. CDR3 residues: CASSPRTSGVTGELFF. As DNA, the CDR3 is TGTGCCAGCAGTCCCCGGACTAGCGGGGTTACCGGGGAGCTGTTTTTT.

As regards this clone: At one end the junction does not follow the germline gene, possibly because of a read error. The genes are TRBV11-3 and TRBJ2-7; 15 bases agree with TRBD2. CDR1 SGHNT and CDR2 YENEEA come from the germline V gene. The CDR3 extends over 13 amino acids. CDR3 loop: CASSPGTSGGRQF. CDR3 nucleotide sequence: TGTGCCAGCAGCCCAGGGACTAGCGGGGGGAGACAGTTC.

This rearrangement joins TRBV30 to TRBJ2-4, with D tentatively TRBD1 (5 bases). CDR3 size: 14 residues. V dropped 8 bases and J dropped 0 bases, with 14 bases sitting between them. In germline, CDR1 is GTSNPN, CDR2 SVGIG (reference sequence). The DNA for the CDR3 is TGTGCCCTAAGGGGCCCAGGAGCCAAAAACATTCAGTACTTC. Amino acid sequence: CALRGPGAKNIQYF. The whole variable domain, remainder taken from reference TRBV30 and TRBJ2-4, is SQTIHQWPATLVQPVGSPLSLECTVEGTSNPNLYWYRQAAGRGLQLLFYSVGIGQISSEVPQNLSASRPQDRQFILSSKKLLLSDSGFYLCALRGPGAKNIQYFGAGTRLSVL.

V and J are TRBV19 and TRBJ1-4; 7 positions agree with TRBD1. Unmatched junction bases numbered 9, after V lost 7 bases and J lost 4 bases. There are 15 residues in the CDR3. Looked up from germline, CDR1 is LNHDA and CDR2 is SQIVND (reference sequence). The DNA for the CDR3 is TGTGCCAGTAACGCGGGACAGAACAATAATGAAAAACTGTTTTTT. Its translation: CASNAGQNNNEKLFF.

The sample holds a few counts of this clone. The chain recombines TRBV5-1 with TRBJ2-2, with 8 nucleotides matching TRBD2. The ends lost 4 bases at V and 0 bases at J; junction bases unmatched: 2. Per germline, CDR1 SGHRS and CDR2 YFSETQ. The CDR3 sequence is 15 residues long. The CDR3 DNA reads as TGCGCCAGCAGCCGGGGGGGCCCGAACACCGGGGAGCTGTTTTTT. Translating it yields CASSRGGPNTGELFF.

The rearrangement joins TRBV29-1 to TRBJ1-2; D might be TRBD1 (5 bases). Germline V lookup: CDR1 SQVTM, CDR2 ANQGSEA. The CDR3 is made up of 13 amino acids. Trimming took off 4 bases at V and 0 bases at J, with 9 bases between the two ends. This chain's CDR3 is CSVGQIANYGYTF. The CDR3 bases are TGCAGCGTTGGACAGATAGCTAACTATGGCTACACCTTC.

The rearrangement links TRBV11-3 to TRBJ2-3; D gene uncertain. Germline loops: CDR1 SGHNT, CDR2 YENEEA. The germline V and J ends were trimmed by 6 bases and 2 bases, with 9 bases remaining between them. The length of the CDR3 is 13 residues. The CDR3 reads CASRIEDTDTQYF. In DNA form, the CDR3 reads TGTGCCAGCAGGATAGAGGACACAGATACGCAGTATTTT.

The table lists this clone with a few counts. The chain is built from TRBV25-1 and TRBJ2-1; TRBD1 might be the D (7 bases). Germline V CDR1 and CDR2: MGHDK, SYGVNS. This CDR3 spans 11 amino acids. V was cut by 8 bases and J by 12 bases, with 14 bases left in between. The CDR3 sequence: CASGPGGRQFF. The CDR3 DNA reads TGTGCCAGCGGGCCAGGGGGGAGGCAGTTCTTC.

This clone was observed once. The CDR3 DNA is TGTGCCAGTCTTTCGGGTTTAACCGGGGAGCTGTTTTTT. This gives the protein CASLSGLTGELFF. The V and J genes are TRBV19 and TRBJ2-2; D is unresolved. Looked up from germline, CDR1 is LNHDA and CDR2 is SQIVND (reference sequence). The V and J ends lost 8 bases and 5 bases respectively, with 12 bases between them. This CDR3 has 13 residues.

The chain carries TRBV6-1 and TRBJ1-1, with D hard to call. The V gene lost 8 bases and the J gene lost 1 base, with 14 bases spanning the gap. Germline loops: CDR1 MNHNS, CDR2 SASEGT. This CDR3 is 14 amino acids long. The chain's CDR3 is CASDFSGPNTEAFF. CDR3 in DNA: TGTGCCAGCGATTTTTCCGGTCCGAACACTGAAGCTTTCTTT.

V usage is TRBV6-4 and J usage is TRBJ2-1, with no clear D. This CDR3 has 13 amino acids. Germline assignment: CDR1 MRHNA and CDR2 SNTAGT. V dropped 2 bases and J dropped 5 bases, with 7 bases sitting between them. CDR3 sequence (DNA): TGTGCCAGCAGTGACGCGCCGCACAATGAGCAGTTCTTC. It yields the protein CASSDAPHNEQFF.

V is TRBV30 and J is TRBJ1-4; D remains unclear. Per the germline V gene, CDR1 is GTSNPN and CDR2 is SVGIG (reference sequence). This CDR3 is built from 14 residues. V lost 1 base and J 8 bases, leaving 14 bases between the germline ends. The CDR3 region has the DNA TGTGCCTGGAGTGGAGGGAATGTTGGCGAAAAACTGTTTTTT. It encodes CAWSGGNVGEKLFF.

This sequence joins TRBV10-2 and TRBJ2-7; 7 positions match TRBD1. The trim removed 6 bases at V and 2 bases at J, leaving 1 base unmatched. The CDR3 consists of 12 residues. Germline V lookup: CDR1 WSHSY, CDR2 SAAADI. DNA for the CDR3: TGCGCCAGCAGGGGGACAGCCTACGAGCAGTACTTC. It yields the protein CASRGTAYEQYF.

V usage is TRBV29-1 and J usage is TRBJ2-1, with TRBD1 matching over 8 bases. The CDR3 sequence is 13 residues long. Unmatched junction bases numbered 9, after V lost 7 bases and J lost 7 bases. Germline V lookup: CDR1 SQVTM, CDR2 ANQGSEA. The CDR3 here is CSDLQGGGNEQFF. Written as DNA, the CDR3 is TGCAGCGACCTACAGGGGGGTGGGAATGAGCAGTTCTTC.

The rearrangement uses TRBV7-9 and TRBJ2-1; the match to TRBD2 covers 12 bases. CDR1 is SEHNR and CDR2 is FQNEAQ in the germline V gene (reference sequence). The CDR3 covers 17 residues. Trimming cost V 1 base and J 10 bases; bases outside gene matches: 11. For the CDR3, the DNA is TGTGCCAGCAGCTTAGGACTAGCGGGGGCCGCTCTATGGGAGCAGTTCTTC. The encoded protein is CASSLGLAGAALWEQFF.

V usage is TRBV15 and J usage is TRBJ1-1; 8 bases map to TRBD1. Trimming took 0 bases from V and 1 from J; bases not matched to a gene: 1. CDR1 is LNHNV, CDR2 YYDKDF, per germline (reference sequence). The CDR3 runs 15 residues. CDR3 region: CATSRDGQGNTEAFF. DNA for the CDR3: TGTGCCACCAGCAGAGATGGACAGGGGAACACTGAAGCTTTCTTT.

The chain combines TRBV6-5 with TRBJ2-2; no firm D call. Germline values: CDR1 MNHEY, CDR2 SVGAGI. This CDR3 has 13 residues. The V end lost 7 bases, the J end lost 1 base, and 7 bases lay between the germline ends. The CDR3 region has the DNA TGTGCCAGCACGAACGGGAACACCGGGGAGCTGTTTTTT. Translation gives CASTNGNTGELFF.

The chain joins TRBV14 to TRBJ2-7; 8 bases line up with TRBD1. The CDR3 extends over 15 amino acids. The V gene's germline CDR1 is SGHDN and CDR2 FVKESK. J was trimmed by 3 bases and V by 2 bases; bases with no gene match: 6. CDR3 DNA: TGTGCCAGCAGCCAACTTACGGGACAGGACTACGAGCAGTACTTC. This translates into CASSQLTGQDYEQYF.

The chain carries TRBV13 and TRBJ1-4; D not certain. Germline lookup yields CDR1 PRHDT and CDR2 FYEKMQ (reference sequence). Deletions cut 4 bases from V and 7 bases from J, with 28 bases between. This CDR3 contains 19 residues. CDR3 nucleotides: TGTGCCAGCAGCTCTGTCCCACCTCCAGACTGGGGAGTTGGTGAAAAACTGTTTTTT. It encodes CASSSVPPPDWGVGEKLFF.

The chain employs TRBV5-1 and TRBJ1-2; no clear D. The V end was cut by 4 bases, the J end by 0 bases, with 10 bases between. The CDR3 sequence is 14 residues long. The germline CDR1 and CDR2 sequences are SGHRS and YFSETQ. In DNA, the CDR3 is TGCGCCAGCAGCGAGAGGGAATCTAACTATGGCTACACCTTC. This sequence encodes CASSERESNYGYTF.

The chain carries TRBV9 and TRBJ2-2; 8 nucleotides line up with TRBD1. The CDR3 contains 16 residues. Germline V gene lookup returns CDR1 SGDLS and CDR2 YYNGEE. V lost 5 bases and J lost 1; bases outside the gene matches: 7. The CDR3 protein is CASSWETGVNTGELFF. CDR3 in DNA: TGTGCCAGCAGTTGGGAGACAGGGGTGAACACCGGGGAGCTGTTTTTT. Full variable domain (remainder filled in from reference TRBV9 and TRBJ2-2): DSGVTQTPKHLITATGQRVTLRCSPRSGDLSVYWYQQSLDQGLQFLIQYYNGEERAKGNILERFSAQQFPDLHSELNLSSLELGDSALYFCASSWETGVNTGELFFGEGSRLTVL.

This rearrangement joins TRBV5-1 to TRBJ2-5, with D possibly being TRBD2 (7 bases). The CDR3 is 15 amino acids. Trimming took off 4 bases at V and 5 bases at J, with 18 bases between the two ends. CDR1 is SGHRS, CDR2 YFSETQ, per germline. As DNA, the CDR3 is TGCGCCAGCAGCCCAGCGCAGGGGACTACGGAGACCCAGTACTTC. Its translation is CASSPAQGTTETQYF.

This clone was seen a few times. The chain recombines TRBV18 with TRBJ1-2; no definite D call. In germline, CDR1 is KGHSH, CDR2 LQKENI. V dropped 3 bases and J dropped 8 bases, with 10 bases sitting between them. CDR3 length equals 12 residues. The CDR3 DNA follows: TGTGCCAGCTCACCTCCGCAGCGCGGCTACACCTTC. Its translation is CASSPPQRGYTF.

The V call is TRBV19, the J call TRBJ1-1; D is unresolved. The CDR3 has 11 residues. CDR1 LNHDA and CDR2 SQIVND come from the germline V gene (reference sequence). The V end lost 3 bases, the J end lost 8 bases, and 7 bases lay between the germline ends. The CDR3 coding sequence is TGTGCCAGTAGTATCGCCTACGAAGCTTTCTTT. It specifies CASSIAYEAFF.